These T cell receptor beta chains were read from a single sample in a study of cytomegalovirus exposure and HLA in healthy donors. Using immunoSEQ multiplex PCR, the repertoire was profiled, and TCRdb retains in-frame clones only, with some absent. The sample lists about 140,000 clones; approximately 80% were seen once. The sample taken for sequencing was PBMCs. The receptor source for this set is a woman aged 40 to 50 in good health and CMV-seronegative. CDR3s include the opening cysteine and the closing phenylalanine or tryptophan. D genes are given only for firm matches. Rows may omit the clone size; those that give it use once, few, many or a size class.

clone_size	v_call	d_call	j_call	cdr3_nt	cdr3_aa
NA	TRBV4-2	TRBD2	TRBJ2-5	TGTGCCAGCAGCCAAGTTCTAGCGGGGGTCCCCACCCGGGGGACCCAGTACTTC	CASSQVLAGVPTRGTQYF
NA	TRBV28	TRBD1	TRBJ1-5	TGTGCCAGCAGTTTATTTGGGACAGGGGGCAACAATCAGCCCCAGCATTTT	CASSLFGTGGNNQPQHF
NA	TRBV6-6	TRBD1	TRBJ2-7	TGTGCCAGCAGCCCTAGGACAGGGGGCCTCGAGCAGTACTTC	CASSPRTGGLEQYF
NA	TRBV5-1	NA	TRBJ1-2	TGCGCCAGCAGCTTGGAGAGGCATGGCTACACCTTC	CASSLERHGYTF
NA	TRBV28	NA	TRBJ1-5	TGTGCCAGCAGGTCGTCGGGCAATCAGCCCCAGCATTTT	CASRSSGNQPQHF
NA	TRBV25-1	NA	TRBJ1-6	TGTGCCAGCAGTGGCAGTCACAGCTCACCCCTCCACTTT	CASSGSHSSPLHF
NA	TRBV27	TRBD1	TRBJ2-6	TGTGCCAGCAGGGACAGGGGTTCTGGGGCCAACGTCCTGACTTTC	CASRDRGSGANVLTF
once	TRBV2	NA	TRBJ1-2	TGTGCCAGCAGGCGAGTCGGGTATGGCTACACCTTC	CASRRVGYGYTF
NA	TRBV4-2	TRBD1	TRBJ1-4	TGTGCCAGCAGCCATCCGCAAGGACAGGGTATGGAAAAACTGTTTTTT	CASSHPQGQGMEKLFF
NA	TRBV4-3	TRBD2	TRBJ2-3	TGCGCCAGCAGCCAACAGTTCTTCGGACTAGCGGACACAGATACGCAGTATTTT	CASSQQFFGLADTDTQYF
NA	TRBV6-1	NA	TRBJ2-5	TGTGCCAGCAGCGAAAGACAGAGCCAGTACTTC	CASSERQSQYF
NA	TRBV29-1	NA	TRBJ1-1	TGCAGCGTTGAAGATGGCAGGGCGGACACTGAAGCTTTCTTT	CSVEDGRADTEAFF
NA	TRBV11-2	NA	TRBJ2-2	TGTGCCAGCAGCTTAACGGGAGCTATAGGGACCGGGGAGCTGTTTTTT	CASSLTGAIGTGELFF
NA	TRBV4-1	NA	TRBJ2-7	TGCGCCAGCAGCCAAGGCGGATTCACCGGGTACGAGCAGTACTTC	CASSQGGFTGYEQYF
NA	TRBV28	TRBD2	TRBJ2-2	TGTGCCAGCCTAGCGGGGAGGGTCGGGGAGCTGTTTTTT	CASLAGRVGELFF
NA	TRBV6-5	NA	TRBJ2-1	TGTGCCAGCAGTTCAAGCGGTCTCTACAATGAGCAGTTCTTC	CASSSSGLYNEQFF
NA	TRBV12-5	TRBD1	TRBJ1-1	TGTGCTAGTGGTTGGGGACAGGGGGCGGACACTGAAGCTTTCTTT	CASGWGQGADTEAFF
NA	TRBV28	NA	TRBJ1-5	TGTGCCAGCCGATCAGGTTACCCCAAGAGGGATAGCAATCAGCCCCAGCATTTT	CASRSGYPKRDSNQPQHF
NA	TRBV11-3	TRBD1	TRBJ2-5	TGTGCCAGCAGCTTAGGAGGGACAGCCTTACAAGAGACCCAGTACTTC	CASSLGGTALQETQYF
NA	TRBV28	NA	TRBJ1-5	TGTGCCAGCAGTTACTTCGGGGAGGGGGGCAATCAGCCCCAGCATTTT	CASSYFGEGGNQPQHF
NA	TRBV13	NA	TRBJ1-2	TGTGCCAGCAGCACCCATACACAGGGAACCTATGGCTACACCTTC	CASSTHTQGTYGYTF
NA	TRBV7-3	TRBD2	TRBJ2-1	TGTGCCAGCAGCTTAGGTACTAGCGGGAGTCGGGAGCAGTTCTTC	CASSLGTSGSREQFF
NA	TRBV4-3	NA	TRBJ1-3	TGCGCCAGCAGCCGCGGACAGGGAAACACCATATATTTT	CASSRGQGNTIYF
NA	TRBV19	NA	TRBJ1-5	TGTGCCAGTAGTATTCGAGGGAGCAATCAGCCCCAGCATTTT	CASSIRGSNQPQHF
NA	TRBV5-1	NA	TRBJ1-2	TGCGCCAGCCGATCGACTGTAAGCTATGGCTACACCTTC	CASRSTVSYGYTF
NA	TRBV20-1	NA	TRBJ2-7	TGCAGTGCTGAGGAGGAGGCCGAGCAGTACTTC	CSAEEEAEQYF
once	TRBV29-1	NA	TRBJ1-4	TGCAGCGTTGTCACTCTTAATGAAAAACTGTTTTTT	CSVVTLNEKLFF
NA	TRBV7-3	TRBD2	TRBJ2-5	TGTGCCAGCAGCTTCAGCGGGGGGGGAGGAGAGACCCAGTACTTC	CASSFSGGGGETQYF
NA	TRBV6-1	NA	TRBJ2-3	TGTGCCAGCAGTGAAGGGTTGCCTACCGTGGATACGCAGTATTTT	CASSEGLPTVDTQYF
once	TRBV9	NA	TRBJ2-5	TGTGCCACCATGACAGAGCTACAAGAGACCCAGTACTTC	CATMTELQETQYF
NA	TRBV6-5	NA	TRBJ2-7	TGTGCCAGCAGCAGCAGGACAGCCTCCTACGAGCAGTACTTC	CASSSRTASYEQYF
few	TRBV7-9	TRBD1	TRBJ2-1	TGTTCCAGCAGCTCAACAGACAGGGGGCGCGATGATGAGCAGTTCTTC	CSSSSTDRGRDDEQFF
few	TRBV28	TRBD1	TRBJ2-2	TGTGCCAGCAAACAATCGTTGGGACAGGGAGTAGCCGGGGAGCTGTTTTTT	CASKQSLGQGVAGELFF
few	TRBV9	TRBD1	TRBJ2-4	TGTGCCAGCAGCGCCGGGACAGGGCGGAACATTCAGTACTTC	CASSAGTGRNIQYF
NA	TRBV4-2	NA	TRBJ2-1	TGTGCCAGCAGCCATACGAGGGAGTACAATGAGCAGTTCTTC	CASSHTREYNEQFF
NA	TRBV29-1	NA	TRBJ1-5	TGCAGCGTTGGAGGACAGAATCAGCCCCAGCATTTT	CSVGGQNQPQHF
NA	TRBV5-5	NA	TRBJ2-5	TGTGCCAGCAGCTCCCCCCGGGCGGGGTTGCAGACCCAGTACTTC	CASSSPRAGLQTQYF
NA	TRBV7-2	NA	TRBJ1-2	TGTGCCAGCAGCTTCGCAGCTAACTATGGCTACACCTTC	CASSFAANYGYTF
few	TRBV2	TRBD1	TRBJ2-3	TGTGCCAGCGGGGGTGGAATGGGACAGGGGGCTACAGATACGCAGTATTTT	CASGGGMGQGATDTQYF
NA	TRBV4-1	TRBD2	TRBJ2-4	TGCGCCAGCAGGCCCGTGGGAGCGGGAGGGCAGAACAGTCAGTACTTC	CASRPVGAGGQNSQYF
few	TRBV4-2	NA	TRBJ1-3	TGTGCCAGCAGCCAAGATCGGGACTCTGGAAACACCATATATTTT	CASSQDRDSGNTIYF
NA	TRBV5-4	TRBD1	TRBJ2-1	TGTGCCAGCAGCTTCGGGGACAGGACCCTATACAATGAGCAGTTCTTC	CASSFGDRTLYNEQFF
NA	TRBV6-4	NA	TRBJ2-3	TGTGCCAGCAGTGACTCGATTGGCGCGGGCACAGATACGCAGTATTTT	CASSDSIGAGTDTQYF
NA	TRBV7-9	TRBD1	TRBJ1-2	TGTGCCAGCAGTTTTACCGGGACAGGAGAAGGCTATGGCTACACCTTC	CASSFTGTGEGYGYTF
NA	TRBV6-5	TRBD1	TRBJ2-5	TGTGCCAGCAGTTACGGACAGGGGGGGGAGACCCAGTACTTC	CASSYGQGGETQYF
NA	TRBV4-3	NA	TRBJ2-1	TGCGCCAGCAGCCTGAGAACGGGGAATGAGCAGTTCTTC	CASSLRTGNEQFF
NA	TRBV5-1	TRBD1	TRBJ2-4	TGCGCCAGCAGCTTGGGGGGGACAGATATAGCCAAAAACATTCAGTACTTC	CASSLGGTDIAKNIQYF
NA	TRBV5-4	NA	TRBJ1-2	TGTGCCAGCAGCCGCCTGGCGGGGGGGGACTATGGCTACACCTTC	CASSRLAGGDYGYTF
NA	TRBV28	TRBD1	TRBJ1-6	TGTGCCAGCAGTCGGACAGGTTTAGGCTCACCCCTCCACTTT	CASSRTGLGSPLHF
NA	TRBV7-3	NA	TRBJ2-2	TGTGCCAGCAGCCCCCAGAGTGGAGGGGGGGGGCTGTTTTTT	CASSPQSGGGGLFF
NA	TRBV7-7	NA	TRBJ2-7	TGTGCTAGCAGCCTTATGAGGGAGCACGAGCAGTACTTC	CASSLMREHEQYF
NA	TRBV7-9	TRBD2	TRBJ2-1	TGTGCCAGCAGCTTAACTCCCCGGGGGGGCGATGAGCAGTTCTTC	CASSLTPRGGDEQFF
few	TRBV5-1	NA	TRBJ1-2	TGCGCCAGCAGCCCGAAACAGGTGAACTATGGCTACACCTTC	CASSPKQVNYGYTF
NA	TRBV28	NA	TRBJ2-1	TGTGCCAGCAGTCTAGGACAGACAGAGCAGTTCTTC	CASSLGQTEQFF
NA	TRBV28	NA	TRBJ2-1	TGTGCCAGCATCCCGGGGGGCGGGAGACGTCTGAATGAGCAGTTCTTC	CASIPGGGRRLNEQFF
NA	TRBV18	TRBD1	TRBJ1-1	TGTGCCAGCTCAGGGACAGGGGACACTGAAGCTTTCTTT	CASSGTGDTEAFF
NA	TRBV7-9	NA	TRBJ1-6	TGTGCCAGCAGCTTAGGGGGGGGACAAAATTCACCCCTCCACTTT	CASSLGGGQNSPLHF
NA	TRBV5-6	NA	TRBJ1-1	TGTGCCAGCAGCGAAGGGCCGGGGACTGAAGCTTTCTTT	CASSEGPGTEAFF
NA	TRBV19	NA	TRBJ2-3	TGTGCCAGTAGTATCCGGGACAAGGGCACAGATACGCAGTATTTT	CASSIRDKGTDTQYF